This TCR beta chain derives from a study of T cells in Graves' hyperthyroidism and ophthalmopathy. For this clonotype: Its antigen is not identified.

Study results and limitations: A model of 13 V-J pairs discriminated ophthalmopathy from stable hyperthyroidism.

There were TCR beta CDR3 regions amplified from RNA transcripts. The HTBI primer set drove a first-round RT-PCR of the TCR CDR3. From the multiplex PCR reads, TCRdb called clonotypes with MiXCR, one entry per CDR3 protein. This table holds 280,000 or so distinct CDR3 sequences, 25% found once. Sequenced material: blood. This sequence originates from a man in his forties or fifties with Graves' hyperthyroidism that later progressed to Graves' ophthalmopathy.

CDR3 sequence reads: CASSEPTGSPRSSYEQYF. The DNA of the CDR3 is TGTGCCAGCAGCGAGCCGACAGGGTCCCCACGGAGCTCCTACGAGCAGTACTTC. The chain carries TRBV11-2 and TRBJ2-7, with 7 bases lining up with TRBD1. The CDR3 is 18 residues long. V was clipped by 5 bases and J by 0 bases; unmatched bases: 16. CDR1 is SGHAT and CDR2 is FQNNGV in the germline V gene. Full variable domain (outside the CDR3, taken from reference TRBV11-2 and TRBJ2-7): EAGVAQSPRYKIIEKRQSVAFWCNPISGHATLYWYQQILGQGPKLLIQFQNNGVVDDSQLPKDRFSAERLKGVDSTLKIQPAKLEDSAVYLCASSEPTGSPRSSYEQYFGPGTRLTVT.